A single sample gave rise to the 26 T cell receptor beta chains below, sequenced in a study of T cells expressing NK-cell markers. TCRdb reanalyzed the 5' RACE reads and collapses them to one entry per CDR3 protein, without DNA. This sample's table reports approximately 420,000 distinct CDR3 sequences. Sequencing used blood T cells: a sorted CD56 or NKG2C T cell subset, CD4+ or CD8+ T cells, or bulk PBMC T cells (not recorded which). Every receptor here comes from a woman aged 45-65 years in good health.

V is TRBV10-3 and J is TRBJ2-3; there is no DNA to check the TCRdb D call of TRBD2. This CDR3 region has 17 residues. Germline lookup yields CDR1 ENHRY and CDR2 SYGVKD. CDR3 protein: CAISGRTAQGSTDTQYF.

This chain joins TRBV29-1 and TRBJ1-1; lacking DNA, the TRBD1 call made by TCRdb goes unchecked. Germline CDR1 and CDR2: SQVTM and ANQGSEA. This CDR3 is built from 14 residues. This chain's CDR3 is CSARASGGYTEAFF.

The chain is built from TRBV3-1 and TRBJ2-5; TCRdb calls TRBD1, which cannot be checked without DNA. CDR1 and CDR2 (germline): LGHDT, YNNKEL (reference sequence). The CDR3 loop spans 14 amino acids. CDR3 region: CASEQRSPGETQYF.

The CDR3 sequence: CSARALYQSKADF. The J gene is TRBJ1-5, the V gene TRBV20-1. There are 13 residues in the CDR3. Per germline, CDR1 DFQATT and CDR2 SNEGSKA (reference sequence).

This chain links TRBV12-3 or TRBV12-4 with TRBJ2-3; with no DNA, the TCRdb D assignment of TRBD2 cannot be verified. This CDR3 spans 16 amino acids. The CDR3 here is CASTTRWREPPDTQYF.

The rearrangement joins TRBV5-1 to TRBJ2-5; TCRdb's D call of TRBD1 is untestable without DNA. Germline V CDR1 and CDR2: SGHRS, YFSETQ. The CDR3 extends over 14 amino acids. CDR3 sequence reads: CASLRSQPGETQYF.

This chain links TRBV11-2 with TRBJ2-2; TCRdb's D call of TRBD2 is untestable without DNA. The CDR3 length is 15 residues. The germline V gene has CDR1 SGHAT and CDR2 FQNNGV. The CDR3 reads CASSGGLGDTGELFF.

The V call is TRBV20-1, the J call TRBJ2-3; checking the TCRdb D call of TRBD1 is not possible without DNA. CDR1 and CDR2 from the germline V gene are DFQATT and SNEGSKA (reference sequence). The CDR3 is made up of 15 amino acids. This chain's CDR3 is CSASGAGASTDTQYF.

CDR3 loop: CAIKLAGADTQYF. The genes are TRBV10-3 and TRBJ2-3; TCRdb returns TRBD2, unconfirmable since there is no DNA. CDR3 length: 13 residues. From germline, CDR1 is ENHRY and CDR2 SYGVKD.

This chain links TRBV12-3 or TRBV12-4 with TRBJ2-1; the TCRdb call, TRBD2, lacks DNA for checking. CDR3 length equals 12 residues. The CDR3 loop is CASSQGLAEQFF.

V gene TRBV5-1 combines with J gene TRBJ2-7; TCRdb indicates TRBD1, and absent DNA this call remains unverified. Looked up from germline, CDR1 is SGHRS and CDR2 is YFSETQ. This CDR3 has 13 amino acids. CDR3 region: CASGDRGTYEQYF.

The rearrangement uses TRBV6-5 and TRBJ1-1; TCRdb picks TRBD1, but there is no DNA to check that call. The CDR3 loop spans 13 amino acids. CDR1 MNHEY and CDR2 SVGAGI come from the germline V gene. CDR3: CASKDRTGVEAFF.

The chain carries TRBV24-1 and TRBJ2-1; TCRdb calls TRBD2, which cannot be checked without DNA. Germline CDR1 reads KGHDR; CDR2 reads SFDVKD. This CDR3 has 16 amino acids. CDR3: CATAIAGGPSSNEQFF.

CDR3 loop: CASSLSGQVSNQPQHF. This chain joins TRBV19 and TRBJ1-5; TCRdb outputs TRBD1, but without DNA this stays unchecked. The CDR3 has 16 residues. From germline, CDR1 is LNHDA and CDR2 SQIVND (reference sequence).

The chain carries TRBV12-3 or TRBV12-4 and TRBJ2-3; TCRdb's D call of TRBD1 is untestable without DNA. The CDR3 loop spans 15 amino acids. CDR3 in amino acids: CATTRGRDSTDTQYF.

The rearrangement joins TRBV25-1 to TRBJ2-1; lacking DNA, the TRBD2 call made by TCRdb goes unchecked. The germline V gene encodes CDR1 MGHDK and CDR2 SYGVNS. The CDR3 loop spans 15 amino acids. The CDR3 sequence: CASSVLAGGYNEQFF.

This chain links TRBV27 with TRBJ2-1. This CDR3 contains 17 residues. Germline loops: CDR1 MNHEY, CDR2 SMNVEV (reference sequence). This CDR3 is CASSSFGLASSYNEQFF.

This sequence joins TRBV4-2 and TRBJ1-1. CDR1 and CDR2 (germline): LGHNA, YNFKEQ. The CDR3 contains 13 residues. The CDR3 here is CASCSHLDTEAFF.

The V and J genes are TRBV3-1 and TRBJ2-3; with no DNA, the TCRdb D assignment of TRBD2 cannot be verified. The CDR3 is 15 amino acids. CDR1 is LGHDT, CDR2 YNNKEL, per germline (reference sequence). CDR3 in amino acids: CASSQFLAGGDTQYF.

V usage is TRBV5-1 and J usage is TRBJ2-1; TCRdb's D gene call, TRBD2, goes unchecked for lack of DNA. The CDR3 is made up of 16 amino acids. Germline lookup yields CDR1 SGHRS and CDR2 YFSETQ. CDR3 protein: CASSPATSGRAVEQFF.

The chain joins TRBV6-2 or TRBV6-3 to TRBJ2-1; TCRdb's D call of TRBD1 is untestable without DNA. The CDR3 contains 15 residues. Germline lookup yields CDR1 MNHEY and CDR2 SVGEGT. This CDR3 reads CASRAAPGPYNEQFF.

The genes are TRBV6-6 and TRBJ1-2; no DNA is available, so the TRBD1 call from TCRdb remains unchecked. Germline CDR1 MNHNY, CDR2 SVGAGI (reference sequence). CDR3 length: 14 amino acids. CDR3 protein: CASSQGDGNYGYTF.

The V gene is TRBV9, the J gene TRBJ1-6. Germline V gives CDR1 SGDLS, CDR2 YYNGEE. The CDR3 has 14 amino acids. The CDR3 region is CASSASYGNSPLHF.

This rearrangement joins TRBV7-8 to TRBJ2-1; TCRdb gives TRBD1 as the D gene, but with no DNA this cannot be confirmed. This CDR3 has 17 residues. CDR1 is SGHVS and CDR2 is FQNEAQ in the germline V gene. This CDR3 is CASSAPAEGGSYNEQFF.

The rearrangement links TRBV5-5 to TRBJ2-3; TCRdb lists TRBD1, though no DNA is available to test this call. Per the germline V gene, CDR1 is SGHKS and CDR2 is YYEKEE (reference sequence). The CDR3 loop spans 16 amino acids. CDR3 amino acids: CASSLGGTGSTDTQYF.

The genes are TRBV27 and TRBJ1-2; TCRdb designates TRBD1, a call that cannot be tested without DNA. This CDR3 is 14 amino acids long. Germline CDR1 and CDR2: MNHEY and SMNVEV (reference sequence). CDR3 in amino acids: CASSLGGTAYGYTF.